These 32 T cell receptor beta chains originate from one sample sequenced in a study of early T cells in non-severe SARS-CoV-2 infection. TCRdb independently ran MiXCR on the 5' RACE reads; one entry per CDR3 protein. This table holds some 82,000 distinct CDR3 sequences, about 12% found once. Specimen: whole blood. The receptors derive from an adult who was a healthcare worker with PCR-confirmed SARS-CoV-2 infection or an uninfected control (not recorded which).

This clonotype occurred once. The V gene is TRBV28, the J gene TRBJ2-3; D call uncertain. V was cut by 5 bases and J by 4 bases, with 10 bases left in between. The CDR3 runs to 13 residues. Germline-derived CDR1 and CDR2 are MDHEN and SYDVKM. This CDR3 is CASSPSKPDTQYF. CDR3 coding DNA: TGTGCCAGCAGTCCCTCAAAACCAGATACGCAGTATTTT.

This clonotype was counted many times. J is TRBJ2-1 and V is TRBV4-2; a possible D gene is TRBD2 (6 bases). Germline CDR1 reads LGHNA; CDR2 reads YNFKEQ. The CDR3 totals 16 residues. Trimming left V 0 bases short and J 5 bases short, with 14 bases between. The CDR3 loop reads CASSQDAAGLNNEQFF. The CDR3 bases are TGTGCCAGCAGCCAAGATGCAGCGGGCCTAAACAATGAGCAGTTCTTC.

V usage is TRBV5-1 and J usage is TRBJ2-6, with TRBD1 matching 9 bases. The CDR3 totals 19 residues. Looked up from germline, CDR1 is SGHRS and CDR2 is YFSETQ. V lost 4 bases, J lost 3 bases, and 14 bases stayed unmatched. CDR3 protein: CASSQTIGTGLRGANVLTF. DNA of the CDR3: TGCGCCAGCAGCCAAACTATCGGGACAGGGCTTCGTGGGGCCAACGTCCTGACTTTC.

This clonotype was counted ten times or more. The chain has TRBV5-1 and TRBJ2-3; D unresolved. CDR3 size: 12 residues. CDR1 is SGHRS and CDR2 is YFSETQ in the germline V gene. Trimming removed 4 bases from V and 6 bases from J, with 9 bases in between. The CDR3 loop is CASSPSGDTQYF. CDR3 DNA sequence: TGCGCCAGCAGCCCTTCCGGGGATACGCAGTATTTT.

This clonotype showed up just a few times. This rearrangement joins TRBV6-2 or TRBV6-3 to TRBJ1-1; D is ambiguous. The germline gives CDR1 MNHEY, CDR2 SVGEGT. V lost 4 bases and J 3 bases, leaving 9 bases between the germline ends. The CDR3 runs to 13 residues. The CDR3 nucleotides are TGTGCCAGCAGTTTCCTACGAGACACTGAAGCTTTCTTT. Amino acid sequence: CASSFLRDTEAFF.

The chain uses TRBV5-1 and TRBJ2-1; 10 bases align to TRBD2. Germline-derived CDR1 and CDR2 are SGHRS and YFSETQ. Trimming removed 5 bases from V and 1 base from J; junction bases left unmatched: 6. This CDR3 has 16 amino acids. Here the CDR3 DNA reads TGCGCCAGCAGTCGGGTAGCGGGGGGATCCTACAATGAGCAGTTCTTC. Protein product: CASSRVAGGSYNEQFF.

This clonotype was picked up many times. V gene TRBV2 combines with J gene TRBJ1-1; perhaps TRBD1 as D (6 bases). Per the germline V gene, CDR1 is SNHLY and CDR2 is FYNNEI. V was pared by 0 bases and J by 4 bases, with 15 bases between. This CDR3 comprises 16 residues. CDR3 nucleotide sequence: TGTGCCAGCAGTGAAGCAAGGGGGTCTGGGGGCACTGAAGCTTTCTTT. Translated: CASSEARGSGGTEAFF.

The CDR3 sequence: CASSEIGEPGELFF. The CDR3 region has the DNA TGTGCCAGCAGTGAAATAGGAGAGCCCGGGGAGCTGTTTTTT. V usage is TRBV2 and J usage is TRBJ2-2; D is unresolved. This CDR3 has 14 amino acids. Germline CDR1 reads SNHLY; CDR2 reads FYNNEI. Trimming removed 2 bases from V and 6 bases from J, with 10 bases in between.

The rearrangement joins TRBV11-1 to TRBJ2-1; D is undetermined. Germline CDR1 is SGHAT and CDR2 is FQDESV (reference sequence). Trimming cost V 2 bases and J 5 bases, with 10 bases left between them. The CDR3 runs 14 residues. CDR3 in amino acids: CASSLSWLHNEQFF. The CDR3 region has the DNA TGTGCCAGCAGCTTATCGTGGCTCCACAATGAGCAGTTCTTC.

On this clonotype: A read error may be the cause here, since a much bigger clone is one base away. The V call is TRBV10-3, the J call TRBJ2-6, with D uncertain. V was cut by 0 bases and J by 2 bases, with 8 bases left in between. In germline, CDR1 is ENHRY, CDR2 SYGVKD. The CDR3 is made up of 16 amino acids. CDR3 loop: CAISESRVAGANVLTF. The CDR3 region has the DNA TGTGCCATCAGTGAGTCAAGGGTCGCTGGGGCCAACGTCCTGACTTTC.

This sequence joins TRBV19 and TRBJ2-6, with 8 bases that match TRBD1. Trimming took 6 bases from V and 1 from J; bases not matched to a gene: 5. This CDR3 region has 16 residues. Germline CDR1 is LNHDA and CDR2 is SQIVND (reference sequence). CDR3 sequence (DNA): TGTGCCAGTAGGCGGACAGGGATATCTGGGGCCAACGTCCTGACTTTC. It encodes CASRRTGISGANVLTF.

In its sample, this clonotype was seen many times. The genes are TRBV27 and TRBJ2-3, with 8 positions matching TRBD2. Germline CDR1 MNHEY, CDR2 SMNVEV (reference sequence). The CDR3 length is 14 residues. V trimming: 10 bases; J trimming: 2 bases; junction bases outside the gene matches: 8. CDR3 in DNA: TGTGCCAACAGATCTAGCGGGTACACAGATACGCAGTATTTT. Protein sequence: CANRSSGYTDTQYF.

This clonotype was detected only a few times. The CDR3 bases are TGTGCCAGCAGCCTCAGTTCCACGAGTCCCCAAGAGACCCAGTACTTC. Translation: CASSLSSTSPQETQYF. The rearrangement uses TRBV11-2 and TRBJ2-5; D is undetermined. The CDR3 has 16 residues. Germline V gene sequence: CDR1 SGHAT, CDR2 FQNNGV. The V end was cut by 5 bases, the J end by 1 base, with 17 bases between.

In regard to this clonotype: With only one base between it and a far larger clone, this is likely a read error. The rearrangement uses TRBV28 and TRBJ2-3; D remains unclear. V shed 4 bases and J shed 4 bases, with 3 bases lying between them. Germline V CDR1 and CDR2: MDHEN, SYDVKM. This CDR3 is built from 11 residues. The CDR3 DNA reads as TGTGCCAGCAGTTCCCCAGATACGCAGTATTTT. Protein: CASSSPDTQYF.

Only a few counts were recorded for this clonotype. The chain combines TRBV30 with TRBJ2-3; no reliable D call. This CDR3 has 12 amino acids. V gave up 2 bases and J gave up 2 bases, with 5 bases separating them. Per the germline V gene, CDR1 is GTSNPN and CDR2 is SVGIG (reference sequence). The CDR3 DNA sequence: TGTGCCTGGAGTAGGAACACAGATACGCAGTATTTT. Its translation: CAWSRNTDTQYF.

The CDR3 loop is CASHPRDRGLGANVLTF. DNA of the CDR3: TGTGCCAGCCACCCCCGGGACAGGGGGCTTGGGGCCAACGTCCTGACTTTC. This chain uses TRBV6-5 with TRBJ2-6, with 12 bases aligning to TRBD1. Germline assignment: CDR1 MNHEY and CDR2 SVGAGI. CDR3 length: 17 amino acids. V lost 8 bases and J lost 3; bases outside the gene matches: 8.

This clonotype was seen a handful of times. J is TRBJ2-7 and V is TRBV20-1; TRBD1 might be the D (6 bases). The length of the CDR3 is 14 residues. Trimming took off 3 bases at V and 5 bases at J, with 17 bases between the two ends. Germline-derived CDR1 and CDR2 are DFQATT and SNEGSKA (reference sequence). The CDR3 sequence: CSASRAGATHEQYF. The DNA of the CDR3 is TGCAGTGCTAGCAGGGCAGGGGCGACCCACGAGCAGTACTTC.

A few counts support this clonotype. The chain combines TRBV28 with TRBJ2-5; D remains unclear. The CDR3 is 12 amino acids. Looked up from germline, CDR1 is MDHEN and CDR2 is SYDVKM. V was clipped by 1 base and J by 6 bases, with 6 bases between them. The CDR3, as DNA: TGTGCCAGCAGTTTATTAGGTCAGACCCAGTACTTC. Residues: CASSLLGQTQYF.

This sequence joins TRBV2 and TRBJ2-5, with D possibly TRBD1 on 6 matching bases. Germline CDR1 SNHLY, CDR2 FYNNEI. The CDR3 loop spans 17 amino acids. Deletions cut 1 base from V and 3 bases from J, with 18 bases between. The CDR3 DNA reads TGTGCCAGCAGTGAAGACAGGGTCGGCCGAAATAAAGAGACCCAGTACTTC. This translates into CASSEDRVGRNKETQYF.

This CDR3 reads CSVDVWRNTEAFF. In DNA, the CDR3 is TGCAGCGTTGACGTCTGGAGAAACACTGAAGCTTTCTTT. This chain uses TRBV29-1 with TRBJ1-1, with no clear D. The CDR3 contains 13 residues. Germline V gene lookup returns CDR1 SQVTM and CDR2 ANQGSEA. V gave up 3 bases and J gave up 2 bases, with 10 bases separating them.

This rearrangement joins TRBV29-1 to TRBJ2-1; 9 bases line up with TRBD2. CDR1 and CDR2 (germline): SQVTM, ANQGSEA. With 3 bases clipped from V and 9 bases from J, the junction kept 3 bases outside the gene matches. The length of the CDR3 is 12 residues. DNA for the CDR3: TGCAGCGTTGATAGCGGGAGTGTTGAGCAGTTCTTC. Translated, it gives CSVDSGSVEQFF.

This clonotype has only a few counts. The chain carries TRBV7-9 and TRBJ2-7; TRBD2 might be the D (5 bases). Germline loops: CDR1 SEHNR, CDR2 FQNEAQ (reference sequence). Between the trimmed V and J ends, which lost 0 bases and 9 bases, there was a span of 12 bases. The CDR3 extends over 13 amino acids. CDR3 sequence reads: CASSLANPRGQYF. The CDR3 DNA reads TGTGCCAGCAGCTTAGCGAATCCACGGGGGCAGTACTTC.

With regard to this clonotype: A read error is possible here, since a much larger clone lies one base away. This chain uses TRBV2 with TRBJ2-3, with 7 bases fitting TRBD2. CDR1 and CDR2 (germline): SNHLY, FYNNEI. This CDR3 has 18 residues. Trimming at V came to 3 bases and at J to 2 bases, leaving 14 bases not matched to a gene. CDR3 sequence (DNA): TGTGCCAGCAGTGACAACCCGTGGCTAGCGGTTAACACAGATACGCAGTATTTT. The encoded protein is CASSDNPWLAVNTDTQYF. The whole variable domain, remainder taken from reference TRBV2 and TRBJ2-3, is EPEVTQTPSHQVTQMGQEVILRCVPISNHLYFYWYRQILGQKVEFLVSFYNNEISEKSEIFDDQFSVERPDGSNFTLKIRSTKLEDSAMYFCASSDNPWLAVNTDTQYFGPGTRLTVL.

This clonotype was seen many times. The V and J genes are TRBV20-1 and TRBJ2-1; 16 bases line up with TRBD2. The CDR3 sequence is 17 residues long. Germline V gene data show CDR1 as DFQATT and CDR2 as SNEGSKA (reference sequence). J gave up 7 bases and V 2 bases, and 8 bases lay outside the gene matches. For the CDR3, the DNA is TGCAGTGCTAGAAGGGCCGGGACTAGCGGGAGGGCGAATGAGCAGTTCTTC. The encoded protein is CSARRAGTSGRANEQFF.

The CDR3 sequence: CASTRSGTKAGELFF. In DNA, the CDR3 is TGTGCCAGTACGAGGTCGGGGACTAAGGCCGGGGAGCTGTTTTTT. The chain carries TRBV19 and TRBJ2-2; 7 bases align to TRBD2. J was trimmed by 6 bases and V by 7 bases; bases with no gene match: 11. The germline V gene has CDR1 LNHDA and CDR2 SQIVND (reference sequence). CDR3 length: 15 residues. Full variable domain (missing parts from reference TRBV19 and TRBJ2-2): DGGITQSPKYLFRKEGQNVTLSCEQNLNHDAMYWYRQDPGQGLRLIYYSQIVNDFQKGDIAEGYSVSREKKESFPLTVTSAQKNPTAFYLCASTRSGTKAGELFFGEGSRLTVL.

Written as DNA, the CDR3 is TGCAGTGCCCACATAATAGGACCTAGCTCCTACGAGCAGTACTTC. Protein: CSAHIIGPSSYEQYF. The chain links TRBV20-1 to TRBJ2-7; D gene uncertain. With 6 bases removed from V and 0 bases from J, the gap between germline ends came to 18 bases. This CDR3 spans 15 amino acids. Germline V gene data show CDR1 as DFQATT and CDR2 as SNEGSKA (reference sequence).

Written as DNA, the CDR3 is TGTGCCAGCAGCTTCCTCCGTTATCAGCCCCAGCATTTT. This codes for CASSFLRYQPQHF. This rearrangement joins TRBV7-2 to TRBJ1-5; D unclear. The CDR3 consists of 13 residues. Germline CDR1 and CDR2: SGHTA and FQGNSA. V was clipped by 3 bases and J by 5 bases, with 8 bases between them.

The chain recombines TRBV5-1 with TRBJ1-1, with D uncertain. Germline CDR1 reads SGHRS; CDR2 reads YFSETQ. The CDR3 runs to 15 residues. Trimming removed 2 bases at V and 3 bases at J, with 14 bases between. The CDR3 sequence: CASSFQRARDTEAFF. The CDR3, as DNA: TGCGCCAGCAGCTTTCAGCGGGCCCGGGACACTGAAGCTTTCTTT.

DNA of the CDR3: TGTGCCAGCAGCCGGACAGCGGGCGAGAATGAGCAGTTCTTC. Its protein is CASSRTAGENEQFF. The V gene is TRBV3-1, the J gene TRBJ2-1; either TRBD1 or TRBD2 may fit D (6 bases each). With 4 bases removed from V and 7 bases from J, the gap between germline ends came to 14 bases. Germline V gives CDR1 LGHDT, CDR2 YNNKEL (reference sequence). CDR3 size: 14 residues.

This clonotype was observed a few times. The chain is built from TRBV2 and TRBJ2-1; 9 bases are shared with TRBD2. V shed 6 bases and J 5 bases; nucleotides not matched to a gene: 11. Germline assignment: CDR1 SNHLY and CDR2 FYNNEI. The CDR3 is 16 amino acids. Written as DNA, the CDR3 is TGTGCCAGCAGCCGATCCTTTAGCGGGAGTCACAATGAGCAGTTCTTC. Its protein is CASSRSFSGSHNEQFF.

This clonotype was seen at least ten times. The chain couples TRBV11-2 to TRBJ2-2, with 7 positions matching TRBD1. The trim removed 5 bases at V and 2 bases at J, leaving 8 bases unmatched. The length of the CDR3 is 16 residues. Germline V CDR1 and CDR2: SGHAT, FQNNGV. The CDR3 loop is CASSRTGTVNTGELFF. The CDR3 coding sequence is TGTGCCAGCAGCCGGACGGGGACAGTTAACACCGGGGAGCTGTTTTTT. Using reference TRBV11-2 and TRBJ2-2 for the parts outside the CDR3, the full variable domain is EAGVAQSPRYKIIEKRQSVAFWCNPISGHATLYWYQQILGQGPKLLIQFQNNGVVDDSQLPKDRFSAERLKGVDSTLKIQPAKLEDSAVYLCASSRTGTVNTGELFFGEGSRLTVL.

The chain has TRBV5-5 and TRBJ1-6, with 10 bases identical to TRBD1. Germline values: CDR1 SGHKS, CDR2 YYEKEE (reference sequence). Unmatched junction bases numbered 8, after V lost 0 bases and J lost 8 bases. CDR3 length: 17 amino acids. CDR3 region: CASSLAPTGGRDSPLHF. CDR3 in DNA: TGTGCCAGCAGCTTGGCGCCGACAGGGGGCCGGGATTCACCCCTCCACTTT. Full variable domain (missing parts from reference TRBV5-5 and TRBJ1-6): DAGVTQSPTHLIKTRGQQVTLRCSPISGHKSVSWYQQVLGQGPQFIFQYYEKEERGRGNFPDRFSARQFPNYSSELNVNALLLGDSALYLCASSLAPTGGRDSPLHFGNGTRLTVT.